The clone carrying this T cell receptor beta chain has ten or more counts. What it binds is unknown. For TCR beta, libraries came from iRepertoire HTBI primers and Arm-PCR of CDR3 regions. MiXCR was run by TCRdb on the multiplex PCR reads, yielding one entry per CDR3 protein. The repertoire has around 420,000 distinct CDR3 sequences, 15% of them found once; the top ten carry approximately 7.8%. Described time point: newly diagnosed GD, antithyroid drugs for less than 3 months. Extracted PBMC RNA gave rise to the TCR library. The data are from a study of regulatory T cells in long-lasting Graves disease. Findings of the study overall: It was peripheral blood alone, not thyroid tissue, that was studied. TRBV28, TRBJ1-2 and TRBJ2-5 were favored in persistent disease.

V lost 2 bases, J lost 7 bases, and 12 bases lay in between. CDR3 size: 14 residues. The same data also went into a second study, on T cells in Graves' hyperthyroidism and ophthalmopathy. As that study records: First-round RT-PCR of the TCR CDR3 relied on the HTBI primer set.

The chain combines TRBV12-3 or TRBV12-4 with TRBJ2-1; D could derive from TRBD1 or TRBD2 (5 bases each). The clonotype was recovered from a middle-aged woman with Graves disease. The sample consisted of peripheral blood mononuclear cells (PBMCs), taken at new diagnosis, from a patient treated with antithyroid drugs. The CDR3 region has the DNA TGTGCCAGCAGTTTATCCGGGACCCTAAATGAGCAGTTCTTC. Translated: CASSLSGTLNEQFF.